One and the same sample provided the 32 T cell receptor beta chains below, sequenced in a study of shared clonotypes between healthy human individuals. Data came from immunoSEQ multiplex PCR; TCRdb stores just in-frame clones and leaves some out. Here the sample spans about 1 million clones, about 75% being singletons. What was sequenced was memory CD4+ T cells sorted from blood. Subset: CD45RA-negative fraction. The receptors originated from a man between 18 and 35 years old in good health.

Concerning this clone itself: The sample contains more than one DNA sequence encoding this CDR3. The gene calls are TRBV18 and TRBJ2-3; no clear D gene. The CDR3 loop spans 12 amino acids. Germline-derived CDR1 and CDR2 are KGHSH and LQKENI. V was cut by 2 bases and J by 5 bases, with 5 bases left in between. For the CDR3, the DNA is TGTGCCAGCTCACCATATAAAGATACGCAGTATTTT. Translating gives CASSPYKDTQYF.

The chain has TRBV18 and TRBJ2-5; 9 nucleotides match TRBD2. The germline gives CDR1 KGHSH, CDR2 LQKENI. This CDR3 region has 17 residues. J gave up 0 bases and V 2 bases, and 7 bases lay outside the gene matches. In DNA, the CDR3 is TGTGCCAGCTCACCAACATTTGCGGGAGGGAACCAAGAGACCCAGTACTTC. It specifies CASSPTFAGGNQETQYF. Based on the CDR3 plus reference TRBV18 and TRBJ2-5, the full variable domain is NAGVMQNPRHLVRRRGQEARLRCSPMKGHSHVYWYRQLPEEGLKFMVYLQKENIIDESGMPKERFSAEFPKEGPSILRIQQVVRGDSAAYFCASSPTFAGGNQETQYFGPGTRLLVL.

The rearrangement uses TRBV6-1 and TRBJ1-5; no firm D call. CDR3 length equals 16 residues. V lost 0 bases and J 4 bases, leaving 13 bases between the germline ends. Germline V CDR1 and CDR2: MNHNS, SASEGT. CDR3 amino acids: CASSEAAQVLNQPQHF. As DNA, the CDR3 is TGTGCCAGCAGTGAAGCTGCGCAGGTACTTAATCAGCCCCAGCATTTT.

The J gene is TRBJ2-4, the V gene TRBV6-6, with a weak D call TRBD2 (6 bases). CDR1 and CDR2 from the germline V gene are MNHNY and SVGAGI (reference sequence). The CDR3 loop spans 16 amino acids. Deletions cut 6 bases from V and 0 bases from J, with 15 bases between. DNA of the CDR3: TGTGCCAGCAGCCCAGGGACTGGGATAGCCAAAAACATTCAGTACTTC. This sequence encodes CASSPGTGIAKNIQYF.

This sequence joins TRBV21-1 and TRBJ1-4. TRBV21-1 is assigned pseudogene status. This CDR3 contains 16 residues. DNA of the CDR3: TGTGCCAGCAGCAAAGCCCCCCCGGCAACTAATGAAAAACTGTTTTTT. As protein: CASSKAPPATNEKLFF.

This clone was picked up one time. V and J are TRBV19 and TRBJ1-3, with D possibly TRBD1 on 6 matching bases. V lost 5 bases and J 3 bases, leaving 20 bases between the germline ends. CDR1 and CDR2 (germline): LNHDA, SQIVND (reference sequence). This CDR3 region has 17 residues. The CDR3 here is CASSSSGARQDGNTIYF. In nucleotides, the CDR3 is TGTGCCAGTAGTTCATCGGGGGCCCGGCAGGATGGAAACACCATATATTTT.

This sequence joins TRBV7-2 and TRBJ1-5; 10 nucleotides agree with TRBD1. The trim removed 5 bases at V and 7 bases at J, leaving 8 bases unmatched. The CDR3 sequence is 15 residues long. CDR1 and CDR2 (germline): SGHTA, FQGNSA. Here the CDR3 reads CASSPDRGLGQPQHF. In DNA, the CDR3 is TGTGCCAGCAGCCCAGACAGGGGGCTGGGACAGCCCCAGCATTTT.

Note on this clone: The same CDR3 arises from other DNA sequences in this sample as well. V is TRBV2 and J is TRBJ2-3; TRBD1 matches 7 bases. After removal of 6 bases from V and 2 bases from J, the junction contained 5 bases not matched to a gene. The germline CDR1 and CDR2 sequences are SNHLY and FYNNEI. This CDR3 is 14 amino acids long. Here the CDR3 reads CASRTGTDTDTQYF. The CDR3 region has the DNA TGTGCCAGCAGAACCGGGACAGACACAGATACGCAGTATTTT. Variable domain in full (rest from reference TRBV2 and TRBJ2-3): EPEVTQTPSHQVTQMGQEVILRCVPISNHLYFYWYRQILGQKVEFLVSFYNNEISEKSEIFDDQFSVERPDGSNFTLKIRSTKLEDSAMYFCASRTGTDTDTQYFGPGTRLTVL.

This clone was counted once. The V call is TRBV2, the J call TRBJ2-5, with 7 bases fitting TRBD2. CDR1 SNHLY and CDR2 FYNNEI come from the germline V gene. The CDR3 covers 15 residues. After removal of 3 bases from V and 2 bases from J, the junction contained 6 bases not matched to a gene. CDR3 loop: CASSDLREKQETQYF. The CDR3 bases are TGTGCCAGCAGTGATCTGCGGGAGAAACAAGAGACCCAGTACTTC.

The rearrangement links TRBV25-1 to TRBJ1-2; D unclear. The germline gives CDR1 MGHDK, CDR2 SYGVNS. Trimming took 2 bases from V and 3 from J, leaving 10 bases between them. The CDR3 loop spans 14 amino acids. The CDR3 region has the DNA TGTGCCAGCAGTGAAAGTGGATTTCACTATGGCTACACCTTC. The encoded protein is CASSESGFHYGYTF.

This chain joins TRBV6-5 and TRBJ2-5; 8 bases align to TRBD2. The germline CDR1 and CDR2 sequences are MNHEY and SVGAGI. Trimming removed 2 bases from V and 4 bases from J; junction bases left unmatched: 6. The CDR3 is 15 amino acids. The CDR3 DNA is TGTGCCAGCAGTTACCTGGTCGGGGGGGCAGAGACCCAGTACTTC. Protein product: CASSYLVGGAETQYF.

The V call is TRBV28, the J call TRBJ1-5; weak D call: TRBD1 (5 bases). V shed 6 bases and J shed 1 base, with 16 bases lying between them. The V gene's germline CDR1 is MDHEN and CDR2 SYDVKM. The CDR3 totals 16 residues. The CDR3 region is CASRNPQGPSNQPQHF. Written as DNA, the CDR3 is TGTGCCAGCAGAAACCCCCAGGGTCCAAGCAATCAGCCCCAGCATTTT.

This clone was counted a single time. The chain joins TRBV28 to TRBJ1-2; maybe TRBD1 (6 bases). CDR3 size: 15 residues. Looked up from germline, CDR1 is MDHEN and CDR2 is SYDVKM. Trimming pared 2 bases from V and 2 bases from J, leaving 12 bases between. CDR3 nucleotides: TGTGCCAGCAGTTTAACTCTGGGGGCGAACTATGGCTACACCTTC. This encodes CASSLTLGANYGYTF.

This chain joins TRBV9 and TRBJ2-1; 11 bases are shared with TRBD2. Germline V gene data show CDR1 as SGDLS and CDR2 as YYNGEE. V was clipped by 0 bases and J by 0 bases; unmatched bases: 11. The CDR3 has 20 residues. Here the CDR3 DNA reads TGTGCCAGCAGCGTAGATGAGGGAGTGACTAGCGGGGTCTCCTACAATGAGCAGTTCTTC. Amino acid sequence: CASSVDEGVTSGVSYNEQFF.

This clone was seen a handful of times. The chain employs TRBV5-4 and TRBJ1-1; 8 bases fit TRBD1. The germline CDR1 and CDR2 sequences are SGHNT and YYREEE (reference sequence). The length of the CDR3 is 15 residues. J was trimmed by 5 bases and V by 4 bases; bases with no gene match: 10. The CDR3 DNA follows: TGTGCCAGCAGCCAAGGACAGGGAGGAAGGACTGAAGCTTTCTTT. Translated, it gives CASSQGQGGRTEAFF.

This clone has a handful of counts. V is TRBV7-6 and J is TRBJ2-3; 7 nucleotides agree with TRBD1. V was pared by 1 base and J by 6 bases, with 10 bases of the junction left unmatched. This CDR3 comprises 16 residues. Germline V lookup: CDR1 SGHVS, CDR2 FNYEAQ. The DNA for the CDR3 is TGTGCCAGCAGCTTAGAACAGGGGAAACGTTTCGATACGCAGTATTTT. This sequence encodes CASSLEQGKRFDTQYF. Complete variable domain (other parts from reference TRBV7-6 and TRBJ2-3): GAGVSQSPRYKVTKRGQDVALRCDPISGHVSLYWYRQALGQGPEFLTYFNYEAQQDKSGLPNDRFSAERPEGSISTLTIQRTEQRDSAMYRCASSLEQGKRFDTQYFGPGTRLTVL.

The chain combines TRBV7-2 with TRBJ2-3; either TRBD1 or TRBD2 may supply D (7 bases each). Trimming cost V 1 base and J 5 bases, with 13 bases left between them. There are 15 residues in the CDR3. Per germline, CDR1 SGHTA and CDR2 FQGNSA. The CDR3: CASSLGGGGVDTQYF. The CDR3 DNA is TGTGCCAGCAGCTTAGGGGGAGGGGGCGTAGATACGCAGTATTTT.

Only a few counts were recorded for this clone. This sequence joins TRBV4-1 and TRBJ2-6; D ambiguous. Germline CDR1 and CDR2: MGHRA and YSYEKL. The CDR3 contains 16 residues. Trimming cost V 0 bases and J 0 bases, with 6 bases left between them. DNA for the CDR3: TGCGCCAGCAGCCAAGAGCGGATCTCTGGGGCCAACGTCCTGACTTTC. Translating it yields CASSQERISGANVLTF.

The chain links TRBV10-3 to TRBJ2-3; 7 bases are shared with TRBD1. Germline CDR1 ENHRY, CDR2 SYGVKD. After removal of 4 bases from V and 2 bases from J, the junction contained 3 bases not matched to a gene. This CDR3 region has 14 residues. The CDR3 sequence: CAISVGQATDTQYF. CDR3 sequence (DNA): TGTGCCATCAGTGTAGGACAGGCCACAGATACGCAGTATTTT.

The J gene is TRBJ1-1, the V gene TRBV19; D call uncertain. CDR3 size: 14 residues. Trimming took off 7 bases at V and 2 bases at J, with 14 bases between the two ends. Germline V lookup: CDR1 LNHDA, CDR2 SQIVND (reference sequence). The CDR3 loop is CASKEATANTEAFF. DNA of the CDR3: TGTGCCAGTAAAGAGGCCACAGCCAACACTGAAGCTTTCTTT.

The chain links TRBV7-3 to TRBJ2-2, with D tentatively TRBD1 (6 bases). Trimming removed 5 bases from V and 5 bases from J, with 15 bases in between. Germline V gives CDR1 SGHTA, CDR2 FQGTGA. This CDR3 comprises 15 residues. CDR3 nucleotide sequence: TGTGCCAGCAGCCGAACAGGGATGGGGACCGGGGAGCTGTTTTTT. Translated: CASSRTGMGTGELFF.

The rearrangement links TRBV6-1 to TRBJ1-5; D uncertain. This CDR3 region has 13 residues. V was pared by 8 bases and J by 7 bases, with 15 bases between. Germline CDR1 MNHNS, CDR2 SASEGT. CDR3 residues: CASVLQQHQPQHF. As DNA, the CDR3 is TGTGCCAGCGTCCTCCAGCAGCACCAGCCCCAGCATTTT.

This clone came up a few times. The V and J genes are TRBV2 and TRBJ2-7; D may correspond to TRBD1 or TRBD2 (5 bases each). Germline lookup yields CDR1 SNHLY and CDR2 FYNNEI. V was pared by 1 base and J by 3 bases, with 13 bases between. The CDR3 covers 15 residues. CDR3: CASSEESGGLYEQYF. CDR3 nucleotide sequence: TGTGCCAGCAGTGAAGAGTCTGGGGGTCTCTACGAGCAGTACTTC.

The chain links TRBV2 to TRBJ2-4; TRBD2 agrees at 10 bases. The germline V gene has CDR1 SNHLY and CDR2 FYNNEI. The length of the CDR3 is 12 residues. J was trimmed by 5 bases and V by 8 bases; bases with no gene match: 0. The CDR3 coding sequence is TGTGCCAGCGGGACTAGCGAAAACATTCAGTACTTC. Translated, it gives CASGTSENIQYF.

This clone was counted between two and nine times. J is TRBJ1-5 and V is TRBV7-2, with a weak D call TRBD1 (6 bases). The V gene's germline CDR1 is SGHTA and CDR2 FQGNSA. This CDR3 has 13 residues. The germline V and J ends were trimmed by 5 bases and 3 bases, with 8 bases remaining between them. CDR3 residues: CASSGQNNQPQHF. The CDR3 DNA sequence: TGTGCCAGCAGCGGACAGAACAATCAGCCCCAGCATTTT.

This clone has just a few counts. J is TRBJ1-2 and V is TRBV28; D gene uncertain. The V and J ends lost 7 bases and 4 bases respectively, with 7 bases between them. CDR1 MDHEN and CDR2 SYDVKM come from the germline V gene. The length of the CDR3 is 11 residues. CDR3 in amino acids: CASNDPYGYTF. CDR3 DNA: TGTGCCAGCAATGACCCCTATGGCTACACCTTC.

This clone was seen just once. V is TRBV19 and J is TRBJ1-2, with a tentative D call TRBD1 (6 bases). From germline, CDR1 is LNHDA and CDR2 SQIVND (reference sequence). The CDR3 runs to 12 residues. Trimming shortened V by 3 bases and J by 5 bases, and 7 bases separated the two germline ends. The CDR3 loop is CASSIGQYGYTF. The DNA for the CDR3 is TGTGCCAGTAGTATCGGACAGTATGGCTACACCTTC.

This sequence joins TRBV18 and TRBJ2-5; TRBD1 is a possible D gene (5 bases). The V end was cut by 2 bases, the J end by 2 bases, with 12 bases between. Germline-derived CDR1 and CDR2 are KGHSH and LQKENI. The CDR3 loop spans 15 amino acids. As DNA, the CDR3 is TGTGCCAGCTCACCAAACCTACCAGGGCAAGAGACCCAGTACTTC. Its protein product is CASSPNLPGQETQYF.

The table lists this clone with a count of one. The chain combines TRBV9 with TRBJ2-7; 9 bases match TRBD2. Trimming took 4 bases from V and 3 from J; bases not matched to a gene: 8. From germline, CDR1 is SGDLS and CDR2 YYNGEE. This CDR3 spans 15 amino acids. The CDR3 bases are TGTGCCAGCAGCCCGGGACTAGCCATCGACTACGAGCAGTACTTC. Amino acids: CASSPGLAIDYEQYF.

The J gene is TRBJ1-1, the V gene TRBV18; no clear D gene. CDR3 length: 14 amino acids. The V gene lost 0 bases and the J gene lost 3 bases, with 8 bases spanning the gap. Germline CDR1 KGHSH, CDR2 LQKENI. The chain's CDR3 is CASSPPSVDTEAFF. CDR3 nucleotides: TGTGCCAGCTCACCACCAAGCGTCGACACTGAAGCTTTCTTT.

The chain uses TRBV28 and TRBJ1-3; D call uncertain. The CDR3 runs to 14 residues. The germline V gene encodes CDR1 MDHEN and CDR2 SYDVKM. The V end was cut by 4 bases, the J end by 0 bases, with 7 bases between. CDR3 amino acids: CASSSENSGNTIYF. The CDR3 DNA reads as TGTGCCAGCAGTTCGGAAAACTCTGGAAACACCATATATTTT.

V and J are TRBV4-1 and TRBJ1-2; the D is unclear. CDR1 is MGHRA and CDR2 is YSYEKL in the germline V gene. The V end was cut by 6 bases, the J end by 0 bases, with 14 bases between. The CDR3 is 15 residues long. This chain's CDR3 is CASSNRARANYGYTF. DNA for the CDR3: TGCGCCAGCAGTAATAGGGCCAGAGCTAACTATGGCTACACCTTC.